A single sample is the source of the 16 T cell receptor beta chains below, sequenced in a study of OX40 agonist ivuxolimab in advanced cancers. Produced via immunoSEQ multiplex PCR; TCRdb's table is partial and in-frame only. The repertoire includes more than 50,000 clones, roughly 92% of them detected once, and approximately 19% sits in the top ten. Sequences were derived from CD4+ or CD8+ T cells sorted from blood, sampled in a trial of the OX40 agonist ivuxolimab. Source of these receptors: an adult with an advanced solid tumor such as melanoma, head and neck, liver or kidney cancer.

J is TRBJ2-2 and V is TRBV2; weak D call: TRBD2 (6 bases). V gave up 7 bases and J gave up 7 bases, with 13 bases separating them. The CDR3 covers 13 residues. The V gene's germline CDR1 is SNHLY and CDR2 FYNNEI. In DNA form, the CDR3 reads TGTGCCAGCATCAGGGACTTGAACGGGGAGCTGTTTTTT. The encoded protein is CASIRDLNGELFF.

The gene calls are TRBV11-2 and TRBJ2-3; D could derive from TRBD1 or TRBD2 (5 bases each). Germline V lookup: CDR1 SGHAT, CDR2 FQNNGV. The CDR3 extends over 18 amino acids. Trimming took 1 base from V and 2 from J, leaving 19 bases between them. CDR3 amino acids: CASSLVLGLIGDTDTQYF. The CDR3 coding sequence is TGTGCCAGCAGCTTAGTCTTAGGACTTATAGGGGACACAGATACGCAGTATTTT. The full variable domain, in which reference TRBV11-2 and TRBJ2-3 provide the parts outside the CDR3, is EAGVAQSPRYKIIEKRQSVAFWCNPISGHATLYWYQQILGQGPKLLIQFQNNGVVDDSQLPKDRFSAERLKGVDSTLKIQPAKLEDSAVYLCASSLVLGLIGDTDTQYFGPGTRLTVL.

This chain connects TRBV19 to TRBJ1-4; D is unclear. The CDR3 has 15 residues. Germline-derived CDR1 and CDR2 are LNHDA and SQIVND (reference sequence). V lost 5 bases, J lost 6 bases, and 16 bases lay in between. The CDR3 DNA reads as TGTGCCAGTAGTCCGTCTGCATGGAAGGATGAAAAACTGTTTTTT. Protein sequence: CASSPSAWKDEKLFF. The variable domain in full, with the rest retrieved from reference TRBV19 and TRBJ1-4, is DGGITQSPKYLFRKEGQNVTLSCEQNLNHDAMYWYRQDPGQGLRLIYYSQIVNDFQKGDIAEGYSVSREKKESFPLTVTSAQKNPTAFYLCASSPSAWKDEKLFFGSGTQLSVL.

J is TRBJ2-1 and V is TRBV19, with 10 bases lining up with TRBD2. The CDR3 consists of 15 residues. V was clipped by 5 bases and J by 7 bases; unmatched bases: 8. Germline lookup yields CDR1 LNHDA and CDR2 SQIVND (reference sequence). CDR3 sequence (DNA): TGTGCCAGTAGTTCGGGACTAGCGTTGGGAAATGAGCAGTTCTTC. Its protein is CASSSGLALGNEQFF.

The genes are TRBV27 and TRBJ2-2, with D uncertain. This CDR3 has 13 amino acids. Germline-derived CDR1 and CDR2 are MNHEY and SMNVEV (reference sequence). The V and J ends lost 2 bases and 4 bases respectively, with 5 bases between them. The CDR3 region has the DNA TGTGCCAGCAGTTTAGCAGGCACCGGGGAGCTGTTTTTT. Protein product: CASSLAGTGELFF.

This sequence joins TRBV29-1 and TRBJ2-7, with D uncertain. The CDR3 extends over 11 amino acids. The germline V and J ends were trimmed by 1 base and 2 bases, with 3 bases remaining between them. CDR1 is SQVTM, CDR2 ANQGSEA, per germline. The CDR3 reads CSVEAPYEQYF. The CDR3 DNA is TGCAGCGTTGAAGCCCCCTACGAGCAGTACTTC.

This clone was found a few times. The V gene is TRBV6-1, the J gene TRBJ2-1; 7 bases match TRBD1. The CDR3 has 14 amino acids. V lost 1 base to trimming and J lost 6 bases; unmatched junction nucleotides: 3. CDR1 and CDR2 from the germline V gene are MNHNS and SASEGT. Here the CDR3 reads CASSEGAGGNEQFF. The CDR3 bases are TGTGCCAGCAGTGAAGGGGCAGGGGGCAATGAGCAGTTCTTC.

The CDR3 is CASSSRMGLNTGELFF. CDR3 DNA: TGTGCCAGCAGCTCCAGGATGGGACTTAACACCGGGGAGCTGTTTTTT. The chain has TRBV13 and TRBJ2-2; a weak D match, TRBD2 (6 bases). The CDR3 has 16 residues. The germline CDR1 and CDR2 sequences are PRHDT and FYEKMQ (reference sequence). Trimming left V 4 bases short and J 2 bases short, with 14 bases between.

The chain combines TRBV5-1 with TRBJ1-2, with D perhaps matching TRBD1 (6 bases). V was trimmed by 0 bases and J by 5 bases, leaving 20 bases between them. Germline V CDR1 and CDR2: SGHRS, YFSETQ. CDR3 length: 17 amino acids. The CDR3 bases are TGCGCCAGCAGCTTGGAACCCGCCTCGACAGGTGGTTATGGCTACACCTTC. Protein sequence: CASSLEPASTGGYGYTF.

This chain joins TRBV9 and TRBJ1-1; D gene unclear. CDR3 length: 14 residues. V was pared by 3 bases and J by 1 base, with 10 bases between. Germline V gives CDR1 SGDLS, CDR2 YYNGEE. CDR3 loop: CASSAVETNTEAFF. CDR3 DNA sequence: TGTGCCAGCAGCGCGGTAGAAACGAACACTGAAGCTTTCTTT.

The chain carries TRBV10-3 and TRBJ1-5, with D perhaps matching TRBD1 (6 bases). V dropped 6 bases and J dropped 6 bases, with 12 bases sitting between them. The germline V gene has CDR1 ENHRY and CDR2 SYGVKD. CDR3 length: 13 residues. The CDR3 protein is CAIRQGLGQPQHF. The CDR3 region has the DNA TGTGCCATCAGACAGGGTCTCGGTCAGCCCCAGCATTTT.

The chain is built from TRBV11-3 and TRBJ2-3; D uncertain. With 5 bases removed from V and 0 bases from J, the gap between germline ends came to 18 bases. Germline CDR1 reads SGHNT; CDR2 reads YENEEA. The CDR3 is 17 amino acids. In nucleotides, the CDR3 is TGTGCCAGCAGCGGGGTAGCAGACGGTCTAAGCACAGATACGCAGTATTTT. Its translation: CASSGVADGLSTDTQYF. The whole variable domain, remainder taken from reference TRBV11-3 and TRBJ2-3, is EAGVVQSPRYKIIEKKQPVAFWCNPISGHNTLYWYLQNLGQGPELLIRYENEEAVDDSQLPKDRFSAERLKGVDSTLKIQPAELGDSAVYLCASSGVADGLSTDTQYFGPGTRLTVL.

The chain uses TRBV5-6 and TRBJ2-7; D possibly matches TRBD1 or TRBD2 (6 bases each). Trimming took 0 bases from V and 0 from J, leaving 10 bases between them. The germline V gene encodes CDR1 SGHDT and CDR2 YYEEEE. The CDR3 loop spans 15 amino acids. The CDR3 DNA is TGTGCCAGCAGCTTGGAAGGGGGGTTCTCCTACGAGCAGTACTTC. Translated, it gives CASSLEGGFSYEQYF.

The genes are TRBV11-3 and TRBJ2-1, with TRBD2 matching 10 bases. There are 16 residues in the CDR3. The germline V gene has CDR1 SGHNT and CDR2 YENEEA. The junction had 8 bases not matched to a gene; V was cut back by 5 bases and J by 4 bases. The CDR3 coding sequence is TGTGCCAGCAGCACCGAAGCGGGGGGGATGTACAATGAGCAGTTCTTC. Translating it yields CASSTEAGGMYNEQFF.

V usage is TRBV11-2 and J usage is TRBJ1-1; a weak D match, TRBD1 (5 bases). CDR1 SGHAT and CDR2 FQNNGV come from the germline V gene. The ends were cut back, 6 bases at V and 6 bases at J, with 17 bases in the middle. The CDR3 contains 14 residues. The CDR3, as DNA: TGTGCCAGCAGATCTAGGGCAGGGTTTGCTGAAGCTTTCTTT. Its protein product is CASRSRAGFAEAFF.

V usage is TRBV11-2 and J usage is TRBJ2-7; a weak D match, TRBD1 (6 bases). Germline CDR1 is SGHAT and CDR2 is FQNNGV. Trimming cost V 1 base and J 6 bases, with 13 bases left between them. The CDR3 extends over 14 amino acids. The CDR3 loop is CASSLGHRVPEQYF. DNA of the CDR3: TGTGCCAGCAGCTTAGGTCACAGGGTCCCCGAGCAGTACTTC.